Listed below are T cell receptor beta chains from one sample, sequenced in a study of brain T cells in children with intractable seizures. The protocol was immunoSEQ multiplex PCR, while the TCRdb copy is restricted to in-frame clones and leaves out a portion. The data hold about 340,000 clones, with about 94% observed a single time. The sample was peripheral blood, taken about 5 months after surgery. The receptor source for this set is a boy younger than two with tuberous sclerosis and intractable seizures. The CDR3 runs from the conserved cysteine through the conserved F or W. The D gene is left open where the match is weak. Not every row has a clone size; where given, it reads once, few, many or a size class.

v_call	d_call	j_call	clone_size	cdr3_nt	cdr3_aa
TRBV19	NA	TRBJ1-4	NA	TGTGCCAGTAAGCCCAATCCTACCCCTAATGAAAAACTGTTTTTT	CASKPNPTPNEKLFF
TRBV5-4	NA	TRBJ1-3	NA	TGTGCCAGCAGCCTAAACTCTGGAAACACCATATATTTT	CASSLNSGNTIYF
TRBV27	NA	TRBJ1-2	NA	TGTGCCAGCAGTTTATTTCCGGCTAACTATGGCTACACCTTC	CASSLFPANYGYTF
TRBV7-9	NA	TRBJ1-1	NA	TGTGCCAGCAGCCCAACCTCTGGACTGCAGAACACTGAAGCTTTCTTT	CASSPTSGLQNTEAFF
TRBV5-6	NA	TRBJ1-4	NA	TGTGCCAGCAGCTTGGGACAGCGTGGAGAAAAACTGTTTTTT	CASSLGQRGEKLFF
TRBV6-5	TRBD1	TRBJ1-4	few	TGTGCCAGCAGTTACATCAGGGGGGTCGGTAATGAAAAACTGTTTTTT	CASSYIRGVGNEKLFF
TRBV7-9	TRBD1	TRBJ1-6	NA	TGTGCCAGCAGCCCGGACAGGGGGAGTTCCTATAATTCACCCCTCCACTTT	CASSPDRGSSYNSPLHF
TRBV6-6	TRBD1	TRBJ2-6	NA	TGTGCCAGCAGCCCAAAACAGGGGAACGGGGCCAACGTCCTGACTTTC	CASSPKQGNGANVLTF
TRBV5-1	NA	TRBJ1-1	NA	TGCGCCAGCAGCTCAATGACCCACAGGGAAGTCGCTGAAGCTTTCTTT	CASSSMTHREVAEAFF
TRBV11-2	TRBD1	TRBJ1-1	NA	TGTGCCAGCAGCTCCCGGGACAGGGTGAGGAGGACTGAAGCTTTCTTT	CASSSRDRVRRTEAFF
TRBV5-6	NA	TRBJ2-7	NA	TGTGCCAGCAGCTCAGATGAGTTAGGACCGGTGGCCGAGCAGTACTTC	CASSSDELGPVAEQYF
TRBV3-1/TRBV3-2	TRBD2	TRBJ2-1	NA	TGTGCCAGCAGCCAAGGACTAGCGGACCTCTCCTACAATGAGCAGTTCTTC	CASSQGLADLSYNEQFF
TRBV24-1	NA	TRBJ2-7	NA	TGTGCCACCCGCCATTCTCGGGACGAGCAGTACTTC	CATRHSRDEQYF
TRBV9	NA	TRBJ1-5	NA	TGTGCCAGCAGCGTAGGGAAGGGCCCCTATTACAATCAGCCCCAGCATTTT	CASSVGKGPYYNQPQHF
TRBV6-2/TRBV6-3	TRBD2	TRBJ2-7	NA	TGTGCCAGCAGTCCGTCTAGCGGGAGAGCCTTTCATTACGAGCAGTACTTC	CASSPSSGRAFHYEQYF
TRBV10-3	NA	TRBJ2-3	NA	TGTGCCATCAGTGCCGGAGATACGCAGTATTTT	CAISAGDTQYF
TRBV18	NA	TRBJ2-5	NA	TGTGCCAGCTCACCAGCCCTAATAGAGGGCCACGAGACCCAGTACTTC	CASSPALIEGHETQYF
TRBV23-1	NA	TRBJ2-3	NA	TGCGCCAGCACAACACTAAGCACAGGTGGTTTCACAGATACGCAGTATTTT	CASTTLSTGGFTDTQYF
TRBV16	NA	TRBJ2-7	NA	TGTGCCAGCAGCCAGGGGGGGGCCGGGGAGCAGTACTTC	CASSQGGAGEQYF
TRBV10-1	TRBD2	TRBJ2-1	few	TGCGCCAGCCCTGGGGGGACTAGCTGGTATGGGGTTGAGGGAGAGCAGTTCTTC	CASPGGTSWYGVEGEQFF
TRBV11-1	TRBD1	TRBJ1-2	once	TGTGCCAGCAGCCCACATCCGGGACAGGGTGGGAATGGCTACACCTTC	CASSPHPGQGGNGYTF
TRBV6-5	TRBD1	TRBJ1-6	NA	TGTGCCAGCAGCTCGCCGGGACAGCCGAATTCACCCCTCCACTTT	CASSSPGQPNSPLHF
TRBV4-2	NA	TRBJ1-5	few	TGTGCCAGCAGCCAAGATAGCAATCAGCCCCAGCATTTT	CASSQDSNQPQHF
TRBV5-4	NA	TRBJ1-1	NA	TGTGCCAGCAGCTTTGGCGGGCAGAACACTGAAGCTTTCTTT	CASSFGGQNTEAFF
TRBV2	NA	TRBJ2-1	NA	TGTGCCAGCAGACGAACACCGAGCTCCTACAATGAGCAGTTCTTC	CASRRTPSSYNEQFF
TRBV7-2	NA	TRBJ1-1	NA	TGTGCCAGCAGCCCTGGACCACCCTATGAGGACGCTGAAGCTTTCTTT	CASSPGPPYEDAEAFF
TRBV6-5	NA	TRBJ2-7	NA	TGTGCCAGCAAACCTCTTCAGGGGCGATACGAGCAGTACTTC	CASKPLQGRYEQYF
TRBV4-1	NA	TRBJ1-5	NA	TGCGCCAGCAGCCAAGATCGTACTGGTAATCAGCCCCAGCATTTT	CASSQDRTGNQPQHF
TRBV10-1	NA	TRBJ2-2	NA	TGCGCCAGCAGTGAGGCCTTAGGGGGCACCGGGGAGCTGTTTTTT	CASSEALGGTGELFF
TRBV20-1	NA	TRBJ1-2	NA	TGCAGTGCTAGACAGGGATATGGCTACACCTTC	CSARQGYGYTF
TRBV19	TRBD1	TRBJ1-1	NA	TGTGCCAGTAGACTGGACAGGGAAAACACTGAAGCTTTCTTT	CASRLDRENTEAFF
TRBV10-3	NA	TRBJ2-6	NA	TGTGCCATCAGTGAGTCGACCTTCTCTGGGGCCAACGTCCTGACTTTC	CAISESTFSGANVLTF
TRBV5-3	TRBD2	TRBJ2-3	NA	TGTGCCAGAAGCTTGGGATCCGCGGGAGGGCCCCGTTGTACGCAGTATTTT	CARSLGSAGGPRCTQYF
TRBV29-1	TRBD1	TRBJ1-1	NA	TGCAGCGTGACCGGGACAGTTAACACTGAAGCTTTCTTT	CSVTGTVNTEAFF
TRBV7-2	NA	TRBJ1-2	NA	TGTGCCAGCAGCTTGCGGGGACGCTCTTGGCGGGGCTATGGCTACACCTTC	CASSLRGRSWRGYGYTF
TRBV27	NA	TRBJ1-1	NA	TGTGCCAACTCGGGACGGATGAACACTGAAGCTTTCTTT	CANSGRMNTEAFF
TRBV6-5	NA	TRBJ1-5	once	TGTGCCAGCCTCAAAGCGGGGGTGAAGCAGCCCCAGCATTTT	CASLKAGVKQPQHF
TRBV27	TRBD2	TRBJ2-7	NA	TGTGCCAGCAGATCTCTAGCGGGGGACTCCTACGAGCAGTACTTC	CASRSLAGDSYEQYF
TRBV5-4	NA	TRBJ1-5	NA	TGTGCCAGCAGTAGTCAGGGGCAGCCCCAGCATTTT	CASSSQGQPQHF
TRBV5-4	TRBD2	TRBJ2-7	NA	TGTGCCAGCAGCCCTGGGACTAGCGGGAGCCGGGAGCAGTACTTC	CASSPGTSGSREQYF